Following are 13 T cell receptor beta chains from one sample sequenced in a study of T cell repertoires in aging, cancer and after chemotherapy. A mixed TRB-A/B primer pool amplified rearranged TRB by multiplex touch-down PCR. TCRdb processed the multiplex PCR reads anew with MiXCR; each CDR3 protein has one entry. The sample comprises over a thousand distinct CDR3 sequences, less than 35% of which are singletons, and roughly 11% rests with the top ten. Peripheral blood genomic DNA, not sorted cells or RNA, was the template. Sequencing was done on a sample of blood. These receptors were obtained from a human donor with a solid tumor.

The J gene is TRBJ2-1, the V gene TRBV14; 13 positions match TRBD2. The CDR3 loop spans 14 amino acids. CDR1 and CDR2 (germline): SGHDN, FVKESK. V shed 1 base, J shed 15 bases, and the junction held 6 bases outside the gene matches. Here the CDR3 DNA reads TGTGCCAGCAGCCAAGTTACTAGCGGGAGGGCCCGGTTCTTC. Amino acid sequence: CASSQVTSGRARFF.

The chain uses TRBV20-1 and TRBJ1-6, with no clear D. V was cut by 0 bases and J by 4 bases, with 13 bases left in between. This CDR3 region has 16 residues. The V gene's germline CDR1 is DFQATT and CDR2 SNEGSKA (reference sequence). The CDR3 protein is CSARDPKGGYNSPLHF. CDR3 coding DNA: TGCAGTGCTAGAGATCCAAAGGGCGGGTATAATTCACCCCTCCACTTT.

The chain has TRBV12-3 or TRBV12-4 and TRBJ1-6; D ambiguous. This CDR3 spans 13 amino acids. The V and J ends lost 5 bases and 7 bases respectively, with 9 bases between them. The CDR3 loop is CASSPRENSPLHF. The CDR3 bases are TGTGCCAGCAGTCCTAGGGAGAATTCACCCCTCCACTTT.

The V call is TRBV6-4, the J call TRBJ2-7, with a possible D match to TRBD2 (6 bases). Germline CDR1 and CDR2: MRHNA and SNTAGT. This CDR3 spans 13 amino acids. Trimming cost V 3 bases and J 11 bases, with 17 bases left between them. CDR3 in amino acids: CASSEPGVQEEYF. In nucleotides, the CDR3 is TGTGCCAGCAGTGAGCCGGGGGTGCAAGAGGAGTACTTC.

This clonotype occurred a few times. The rearrangement uses TRBV6-2 or TRBV6-3 and TRBJ2-5, with D hard to call. The germline V and J ends were trimmed by 2 bases and 0 bases, with 4 bases remaining between them. The CDR3 consists of 13 residues. CDR1 and CDR2 (germline): MNHEY, SVGEGT. The CDR3 sequence is CASSYRDQETQYF. CDR3 bases: TGTGCCAGCAGTTACAGGGACCAAGAGACCCAGTACTTC.

This chain joins TRBV7-9 and TRBJ2-1; D may be TRBD1 or TRBD2 (5 bases each). Germline V CDR1 and CDR2: SEHNR, FQNEAQ (reference sequence). This CDR3 is built from 13 residues. The V gene lost 4 bases and the J gene lost 6 bases, with 10 bases spanning the gap. CDR3 sequence reads: CASSYSGTNEQFF. The DNA of the CDR3 is TGTGCCAGCAGCTACTCCGGGACCAATGAGCAGTTCTTC.

This clonotype is termed large. V gene TRBV29-1 combines with J gene TRBJ2-7; D remains ambiguous. Germline assignment: CDR1 SQVTM and CDR2 ANQGSEA. The CDR3 is 12 residues long. V lost 7 bases and J 0 bases, leaving 10 bases between the germline ends. The CDR3 sequence: CSGPLDSYEQYF. CDR3 DNA: TGCAGCGGCCCCTTAGACTCCTACGAGCAGTACTTC.

By share of the sample, this clonotype is large. The chain employs TRBV30 and TRBJ2-7; perhaps TRBD1 as D (5 bases). The CDR3 sequence is 14 residues long. V lost 0 bases and J 9 bases, leaving 18 bases between the germline ends. Germline V CDR1 and CDR2: GTSNPN, SVGIG (reference sequence). The chain's CDR3 is CAWSVPRTRVGQYF. The CDR3 nucleotides are TGTGCCTGGAGTGTTCCCAGGACACGAGTTGGGCAGTACTTC.

This clonotype is large by share. The V call is TRBV6-5, the J call TRBJ1-6; the match to TRBD1 covers 7 bases. Germline CDR1 reads MNHEY; CDR2 reads SVGAGI. The CDR3 contains 15 residues. Trimming cost V 6 bases and J 5 bases; bases outside gene matches: 7. The DNA for the CDR3 is TGTGCCAGCAGGCCTCCTACAGGGGATAATTCACCCCTCCACTTT. Protein sequence: CASRPPTGDNSPLHF.

This clonotype was found a few times. J is TRBJ2-1 and V is TRBV19, with D possibly TRBD1 on 6 matching bases. Germline V lookup: CDR1 LNHDA, CDR2 SQIVND (reference sequence). Trimming removed 5 bases at V and 4 bases at J, with 21 bases between. CDR3 length equals 17 residues. DNA of the CDR3: TGTGCCAGTAGTCCCTATCCCCCAGGGGCTTTTTACAATGAGCAGTTCTTC. Residues: CASSPYPPGAFYNEQFF.

The rearrangement uses TRBV20-1 and TRBJ2-7; the D gene could be TRBD1 or TRBD2 (5 bases each). The CDR3 is 16 residues long. Per germline, CDR1 DFQATT and CDR2 SNEGSKA (reference sequence). The V and J ends lost 4 bases and 0 bases respectively, with 19 bases between them. CDR3 sequence: CSAIHKGTRSSYEQYF. CDR3 DNA: TGCAGTGCTATCCATAAGGGGACCCGAAGCTCCTACGAGCAGTACTTC.

This clonotype is classed as large. The V gene is TRBV6-5, the J gene TRBJ2-7; D not certain. V dropped 5 bases and J dropped 6 bases, with 14 bases sitting between them. The germline V gene encodes CDR1 MNHEY and CDR2 SVGAGI. This CDR3 region has 13 residues. The CDR3 nucleotides are TGTGCCAGCAGTCCCCGGAACCCTCCCGAGCAGTACTTC. This translates into CASSPRNPPEQYF.

This clonotype is termed large. The rearrangement joins TRBV7-6 to TRBJ2-7, with unresolved D. The germline V and J ends were trimmed by 5 bases and 3 bases, with 8 bases remaining between them. Germline V lookup: CDR1 SGHVS, CDR2 FNYEAQ. The CDR3 runs 12 residues. CDR3 protein: CASSPGNYEQYF. DNA for the CDR3: TGTGCCAGCAGCCCCGGAAACTACGAGCAGTACTTC.